This T cell receptor beta chain was sequenced for a study of T cell repertoires in cytomegalovirus infection. This clonotype showed up many times. TCRdb passed the reads through MiXCR, listing each CDR3 protein once. This sample has almost 550,000 distinct CDR3 sequences, with approximately 15% found just once. V dropped 5 bases and J dropped 0; count of bases not matched to a gene: 6. Germline-derived CDR1 and CDR2 are SGHTA and FQGTGA. The CDR3 is 15 residues long. Sequencing input: CD8+ T cells from PBMCs. This chain joins TRBV7-3 and TRBJ2-7; TRBD1 matches at 8 bases. The TCR sequence derives from a human donor in good health (CMV status not recorded). Some clones in this sample may be carry-over from other donors' samples. DNA of the CDR3: TGTGCCAGCAGCGGACAGGGAAGGGACTCCTACGAGCAGTACTTC. Encoded protein: CASSGQGRDSYEQYF.